The clone carrying this TCR beta chain was seen a single time. Its target is unknown. The data stem from a study of brain T cells in children with intractable seizures. Study-level findings and limits: Clones missing pre-surgery may reflect undersampling of that blood sample. Only CDR3 sequence similarity suggested viral specificity, without known HCMV serostatus.

Time point meaning: blood from clinic visit 5 months post-surgery; TSC patient then seizure free. The sequenced cases were selected for having the highest brain T cell transcript signatures. Patients received at least one anti-epileptic drug before surgery. Assay used: immunoSEQ multiplex PCR; TCRdb lists only in-frame clones, some missing. The table has hundreds of thousands of clones, approximately 93% seen once. The sequenced sample was peripheral blood, obtained 4 to 5 months after surgery. This clonotype originated in a boy under two years old with tuberous sclerosis and intractable seizures.

CDR3 region: CASSFWLAGATGELFF. In DNA, the CDR3 is TGTGCCAGCAGTTTTTGGCTAGCGGGGGCCACCGGGGAGCTGTTTTTT. The chain couples TRBV27 to TRBJ2-2; 10 nucleotides align to TRBD2. The germline V gene encodes CDR1 MNHEY and CDR2 SMNVEV (reference sequence). J gave up 4 bases and V 3 bases, and 5 bases lay outside the gene matches. The CDR3 is made up of 16 amino acids.